This TCR beta chain was profiled in a study of human T cells and chemical hapten exposure (dated by TCRdb to about 2021). In terms of the full investigation: For sensitization, 2% DPC in acetone was applied to a roughly 2 cm by roughly 2 cm area of upper inner arm skin. Patients additionally received weekly therapeutic DPC doses to the scalp throughout the roughly 25-week study period. Patch testing on the upper back used Finn chambers containing 0.01% DPC, with scoring done after 6 days according to International Contact Dermatitis Research Group standards. Alopecia areata with under or over 50% scalp involvement, alopecia totalis and alopecia universalis were represented in the patient cohort, which was mostly female. Libraries were pooled for sequencing, and variation in per-sample TCR yields was attributed mainly to small differences in library volumes within the pool. In alopecia patients, the study followed how the peripheral blood TCR repertoire changed in vivo over primary and secondary sensitization to diphenylcyclopropenone (DPC), a hapten. Blood samples were taken from patients before sensitization (week 0) and at 2, 6 and about 24 weeks after DPC sensitization. For TCR sequencing, blood came from twenty-nine alopecia patients at anywhere from one to four time points (pre-sensitization, 2, 6 and 24 weeks). General findings and caveats noted by the study authors: Alopecia, a presumed autoimmune disease, was present in all patients, so the immune response of the patients might differ from that of healthy individuals. A positive correlation was found between the number of PT1 expanded TCRs and patch test score, with significance reached at thresholds 8, 16 and 32 but not 4. No change with DPC sensitization was found in the number of TCRs above 1 in 1000 frequency, and no evidence of global repertoire structure alterations was found. Repeated subsampling changed both the strength of the expansion versus patch-test correlation and the threshold at which the correlation became significant. Expanded TCRs formed significantly more large CDR3 similarity clusters than pre-sensitization or healthy control sets, consistent with antigen-driven responses.

Receptor libraries were prepared by RACE. The run used a NextSeq 500. During library preparation, unique molecular identifiers were attached to individual cDNA molecules so that TCRs could be counted quantitatively and reproducibly. For every blood RNA sample, sequencing covered both the TCR alpha and TCR beta chains. Under the source paper's analysis protocol: A median of about 87,000 TCRs per sample was observed, with a range of about 20,000 to 750,000. V, J and CDR3 annotation of the TCR reads was carried out using the Decombinator software suite. For PS versus PT1 abundance plots, all samples were subsampled to the same number of TCRs (28,000). TCRs were defined as expanded if absent before sensitization and observed at least eight times at the 2-week time point. The public reads were reprocessed in TCRdb via fastp at Q25 and MiXCR, keeping in-frame beta chains. Rows merge per CDR3 protein into single entries with the most common DNA and genes. TCRdb, not the authors, supplied the V and J calls. Here the sample has approximately 340,000 distinct CDR3 sequences; approximately 6.3% occur a single time. About 8% of the sample belongs to the ten largest clones.

This specimen's time point label, per the study, means: patch test 1, 2 weeks after DPC sensitization. The treatment or condition label on this specimen signifies: therapeutic diphenylcyclopropenone sensitization with weekly scalp DPC. At every patch-test visit, the blood draw took place before the patch test was put on. Patients were eligible if aged 18 to 70, diagnosed with alopecia and judged suitable for DPC therapy, and pregnant patients were excluded. Total RNA was extracted from unfractionated whole blood collected in Tempus Blood RNA tubes. A word on this clonotype: The antigen this receptor binds is unknown. Qualities for individual bases were not recorded, and no much larger clone is one base off.

The CDR3 contains 13 residues, cysteine and phenylalanine counted. The retained sequence is limited to the CDR3, 39 bases, with the frame set at the first base. From a lookup of the germline V gene (reference sequence), CDR1 and CDR2 are SGHKS and YYEKEE. V and J lose 5 bases and 4 bases, and a span of 12 bases separates them. The material was whole blood, obtained in connection with sensitization to the hapten diphenylcyclopropenone (DPC). The sequence links TRBV5-5 to TRBJ1-1, with the D gene uncertain. This sequence was found in a woman younger than 35 with alopecia areata. Some clones in this sample may be carry-over from other donors' samples. The bases read TGTGCCAGCAGTCAGGCTCCGGGCACTGAAGCTTTCTTT. It codes for CASSQAPGTEAFF.